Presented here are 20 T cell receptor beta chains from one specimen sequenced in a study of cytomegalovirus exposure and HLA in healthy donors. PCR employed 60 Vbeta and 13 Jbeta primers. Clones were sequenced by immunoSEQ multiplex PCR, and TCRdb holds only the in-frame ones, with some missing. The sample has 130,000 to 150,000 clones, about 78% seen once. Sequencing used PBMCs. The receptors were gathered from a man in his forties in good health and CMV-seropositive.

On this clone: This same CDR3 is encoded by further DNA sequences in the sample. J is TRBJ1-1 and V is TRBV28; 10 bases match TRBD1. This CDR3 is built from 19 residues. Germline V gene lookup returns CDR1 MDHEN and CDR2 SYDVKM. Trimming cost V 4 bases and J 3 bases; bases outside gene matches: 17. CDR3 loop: CASSSLYRDRGEEHTEAFF. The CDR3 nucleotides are TGTGCCAGCAGTTCCCTATACCGGGACAGGGGAGAGGAACACACTGAAGCTTTCTTT. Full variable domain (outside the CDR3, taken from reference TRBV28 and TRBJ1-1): DVKVTQSSRYLVKRTGEKVFLECVQDMDHENMFWYRQDPGLGLRLIYFSYDVKMKEKGDIPEGYSVSREKKERFSLILESASTNQTSMYLCASSSLYRDRGEEHTEAFFGQGTRLTVV.

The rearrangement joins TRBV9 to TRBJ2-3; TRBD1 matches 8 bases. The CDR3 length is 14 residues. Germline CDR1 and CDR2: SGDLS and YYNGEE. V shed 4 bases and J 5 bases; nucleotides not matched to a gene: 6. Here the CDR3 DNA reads TGTGCCAGCAGCCAGTTCGACAGGGGAGATACGCAGTATTTT. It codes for CASSQFDRGDTQYF.

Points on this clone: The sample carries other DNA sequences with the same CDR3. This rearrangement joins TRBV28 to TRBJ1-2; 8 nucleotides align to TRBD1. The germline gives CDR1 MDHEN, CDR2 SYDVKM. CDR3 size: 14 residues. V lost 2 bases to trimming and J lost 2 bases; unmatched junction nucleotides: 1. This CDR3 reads CASSLGQGNYGYTF. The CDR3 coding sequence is TGTGCCAGCAGTTTAGGACAGGGAAACTATGGCTACACCTTC.

The CDR3 DNA sequence: TGCGCCAGCAGCTACTCAGGGCTCGAGGGGGCCAACGTCCTGACTTTC. Translated, it gives CASSYSGLEGANVLTF. V is TRBV5-1 and J is TRBJ2-6; the D gene is possibly TRBD1 (5 bases). Germline V gene data show CDR1 as SGHRS and CDR2 as YFSETQ. V lost 3 bases and J 4 bases, leaving 14 bases between the germline ends. The CDR3 sequence is 16 residues long. The whole variable domain, filled in from reference TRBV5-1 and TRBJ2-6, reads KAGVTQTPRYLIKTRGQQVTLSCSPISGHRSVSWYQQTPGQGLQFLFEYFSETQRNKGNFPGRFSGRQFSNSRSEMNVSTLELGDSALYLCASSYSGLEGANVLTFGAGSRLTVL.

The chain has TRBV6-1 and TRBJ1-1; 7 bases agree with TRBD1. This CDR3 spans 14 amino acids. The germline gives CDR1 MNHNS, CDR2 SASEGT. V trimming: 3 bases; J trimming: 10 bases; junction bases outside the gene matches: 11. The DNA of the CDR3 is TGTGCCAGCAGTGAGGGAGACAGGGTGGGGGGAGCTTTCTTT. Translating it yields CASSEGDRVGGAFF.

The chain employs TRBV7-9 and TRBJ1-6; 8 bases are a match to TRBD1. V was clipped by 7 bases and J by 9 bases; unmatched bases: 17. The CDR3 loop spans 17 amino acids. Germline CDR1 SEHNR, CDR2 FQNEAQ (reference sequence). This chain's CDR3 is CASTPRAGGGLGSPLHF. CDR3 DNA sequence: TGTGCCAGCACCCCCCGGGCAGGGGGCGGCCTGGGTTCACCCCTCCACTTT.

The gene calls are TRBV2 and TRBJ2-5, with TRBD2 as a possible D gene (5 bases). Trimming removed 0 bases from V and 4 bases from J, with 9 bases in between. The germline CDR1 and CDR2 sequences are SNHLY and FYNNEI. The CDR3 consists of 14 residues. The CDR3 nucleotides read TGTGCCAGCAGTGAAGCGCTTGGAGGAGAGACCCAGTACTTC. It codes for CASSEALGGETQYF.

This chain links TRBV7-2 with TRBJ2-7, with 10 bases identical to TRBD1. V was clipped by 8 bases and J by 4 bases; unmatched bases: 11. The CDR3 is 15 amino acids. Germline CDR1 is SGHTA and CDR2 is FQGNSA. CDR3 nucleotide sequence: TGTGCCAGCGCCGGGACAGGGGAATCGAGATACGAGCAGTACTTC. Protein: CASAGTGESRYEQYF.

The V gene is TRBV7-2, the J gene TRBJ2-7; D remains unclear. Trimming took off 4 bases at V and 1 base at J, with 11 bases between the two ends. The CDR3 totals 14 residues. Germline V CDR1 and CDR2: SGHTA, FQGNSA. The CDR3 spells CASSSAAGSYEQYF. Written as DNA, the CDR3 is TGTGCCAGCAGCTCCGCTGCCGGGTCCTACGAGCAGTACTTC.

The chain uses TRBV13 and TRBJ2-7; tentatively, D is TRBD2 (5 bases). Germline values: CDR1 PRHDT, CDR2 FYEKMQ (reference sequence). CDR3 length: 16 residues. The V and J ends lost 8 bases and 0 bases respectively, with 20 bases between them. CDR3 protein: CASSIVTRARSYEQYF. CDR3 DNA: TGTGCCAGCTCAATCGTCACTAGGGCACGCTCCTACGAGCAGTACTTC.

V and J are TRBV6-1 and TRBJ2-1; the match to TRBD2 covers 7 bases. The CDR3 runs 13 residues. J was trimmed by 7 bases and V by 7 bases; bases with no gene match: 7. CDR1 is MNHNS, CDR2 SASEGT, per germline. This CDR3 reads CASNRRGVNEQFF. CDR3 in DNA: TGTGCCAGCAACCGACGGGGGGTGAATGAGCAGTTCTTC.

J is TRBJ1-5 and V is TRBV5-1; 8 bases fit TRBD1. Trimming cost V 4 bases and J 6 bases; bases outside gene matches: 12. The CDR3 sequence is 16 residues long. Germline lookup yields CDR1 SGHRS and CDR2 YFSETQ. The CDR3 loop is CASSAQTGVAPQPQHF. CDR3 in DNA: TGCGCCAGCAGCGCCCAGACAGGGGTTGCCCCTCAGCCCCAGCATTTT.

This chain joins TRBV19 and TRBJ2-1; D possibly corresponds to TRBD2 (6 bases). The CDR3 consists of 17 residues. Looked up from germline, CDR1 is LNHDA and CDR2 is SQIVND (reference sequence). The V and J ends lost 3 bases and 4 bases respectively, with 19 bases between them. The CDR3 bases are TGTGCCAGTAGTATGGAGGGAGCCAGACCCAAATACAATGAGCAGTTCTTC. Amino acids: CASSMEGARPKYNEQFF.

DNA of the CDR3: TGTGCCAGACTCGGACAATTCTATGGCTACACCTTC. Protein sequence: CARLGQFYGYTF. The J gene is TRBJ1-2, the V gene TRBV19, with D tentatively TRBD1 (5 bases). V shed 9 bases and J shed 4 bases, with 12 bases lying between them. Germline V gives CDR1 LNHDA, CDR2 SQIVND (reference sequence). The length of the CDR3 is 12 residues.

CDR3 amino acids: CASSYLDKTDTQYF. The CDR3 DNA sequence: TGTGCCAGCAGTTACTTGGACAAGACGGATACGCAGTATTTT. V is TRBV6-7 and J is TRBJ2-3, with a weak D call TRBD1 (5 bases). TRBV6-7 belongs to the ORF category, with a function that is uncertain. The CDR3 spans 14 residues. V dropped 1 base and J dropped 6 bases, with 11 bases sitting between them.

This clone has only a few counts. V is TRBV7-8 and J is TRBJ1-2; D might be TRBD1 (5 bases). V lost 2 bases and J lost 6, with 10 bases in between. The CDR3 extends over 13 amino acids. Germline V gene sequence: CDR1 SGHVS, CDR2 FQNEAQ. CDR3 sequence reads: CASSLQGLDGYTF. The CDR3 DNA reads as TGTGCCAGCAGCTTACAGGGTCTAGATGGCTACACCTTC.

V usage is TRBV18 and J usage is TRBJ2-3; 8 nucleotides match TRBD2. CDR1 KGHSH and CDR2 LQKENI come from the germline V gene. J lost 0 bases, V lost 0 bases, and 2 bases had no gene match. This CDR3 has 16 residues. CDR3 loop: CASSPPGGRSTDTQYF. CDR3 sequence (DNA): TGTGCCAGCTCACCACCGGGCGGGAGGAGCACAGATACGCAGTATTTT.

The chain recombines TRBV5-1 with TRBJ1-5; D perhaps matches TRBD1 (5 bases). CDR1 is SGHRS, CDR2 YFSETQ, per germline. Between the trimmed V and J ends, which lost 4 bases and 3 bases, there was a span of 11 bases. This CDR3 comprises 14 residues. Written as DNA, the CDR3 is TGCGCCAGCAGCCCCACGGGGGACAATCAGCCCCAGCATTTT. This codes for CASSPTGDNQPQHF.

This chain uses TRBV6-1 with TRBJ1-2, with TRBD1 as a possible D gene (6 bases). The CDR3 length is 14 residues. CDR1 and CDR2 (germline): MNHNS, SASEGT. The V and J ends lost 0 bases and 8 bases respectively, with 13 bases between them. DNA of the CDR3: TGTGCCAGCAGTGAAGCGCAGGGGTGGTCCGGCTACACCTTC. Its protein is CASSEAQGWSGYTF.

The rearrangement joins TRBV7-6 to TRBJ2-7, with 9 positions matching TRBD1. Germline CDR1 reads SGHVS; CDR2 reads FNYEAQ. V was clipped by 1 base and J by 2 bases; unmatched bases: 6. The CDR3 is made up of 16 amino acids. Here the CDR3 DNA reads TGTGCCAGCAGCTTAGGGAGGGGACAGGGCACCTACGAGCAGTACTTC. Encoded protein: CASSLGRGQGTYEQYF. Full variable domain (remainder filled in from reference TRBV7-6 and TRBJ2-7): GAGVSQSPRYKVTKRGQDVALRCDPISGHVSLYWYRQALGQGPEFLTYFNYEAQQDKSGLPNDRFSAERPEGSISTLTIQRTEQRDSAMYRCASSLGRGQGTYEQYFGPGTRLTVT.